This T cell receptor (beta chain) originates from a study of response to subunit inactivated influenza vaccine. There are many counts of this clonotype. CDR1 is LGHDT, CDR2 YNNKEL, per germline (reference sequence). The V segment lost 2 bases and the J segment 3 bases; nucleotides outside the gene matches: 1. CDR3 size: 13 residues. TCRdb re-derived calls from the RT-PCR reads in MiXCR, one entry per CDR3 protein. The repertoire holds under 200,000 distinct CDR3 sequences, with roughly 11% as singletons. The chain recombines TRBV3-1 with TRBJ2-7, with 7 bases lining up with TRBD2. The sample was non-naive T cells sorted from PBMCs, taken roughly 45 days after vaccination. This clonotype originated in a man aged 45-65 years who received an inactivated influenza vaccine. The CDR3 DNA follows: TGTGCCAGCAGCCAACTAGCGGACTACGAGCAGTACTTC. This codes for CASSQLADYEQYF.